These T cell receptor beta chains were read from a single sample in a study of control samples from healthy donors and cancer patients. TCRdb keeps only in-frame clones here, not all; method: immunoSEQ multiplex PCR. Of 130,000 or so clones listed, roughly 84% were seen once; the top ten hold over 7.5%. The sample taken for sequencing was blood. The receptors originated from a man aged 40-49 years in good health. CDR3s include the opening cysteine and the closing phenylalanine or tryptophan. The D gene is left open where the match is weak. Clone size is given for some rows only: seen once, a few or many times, or a class if the clone is expanded.

>TRBJ2-1|NA|TRBV5-6|few
CASSLTGRLYNEQFF
TGTGCCAGCAGCTTAACTGGTAGACTTTACAATGAGCAGTTCTTC
>TRBJ2-7|NA|TRBV2|NA
CASSTSSYEQYF
TGTGCCAGCAGTACCAGCTCCTACGAGCAGTACTTC
>TRBJ1-1|NA|TRBV5-1|NA
CASSRTEGVGTEAFF
TGCGCCAGCAGCCGCACGGAGGGGGTGGGCACTGAAGCTTTCTTT
>TRBJ2-1|NA|TRBV12-3/TRBV12-4|NA
CASSYLGEQFF
TGTGCCAGCAGTTATCTGGGCGAGCAGTTCTTC
>TRBJ1-5|NA|TRBV21-1|NA
CASSKSNQPQHF
TGTGCCAGCAGCAAATCCAATCAGCCCCAGCATTTT
>TRBJ2-7|TRBD2|TRBV7-8|few
CASSLSSGGYEQYF
TGTGCCAGCAGCTTGTCTAGCGGGGGCTACGAGCAGTACTTC
>TRBJ2-3|TRBD2|TRBV9|once
CASTTSPGGAGDTQYF
TGTGCCAGCACCACGTCCCCCGGGGGGGCCGGAGATACGCAGTATTTT
>TRBJ1-2|NA|TRBV6-1|NA
CASSEWTALYGYTF
TGTGCCAGCAGTGAATGGACAGCACTTTATGGCTACACCTTC
>TRBJ1-2|NA|TRBV18|NA
CASSPQRGEGYTF
TGTGCCAGCTCACCACAGAGGGGGGAAGGCTACACCTTC
>TRBJ2-1|NA|TRBV10-1|once
CASSEQVSSYNEQFF
TGCGCCAGCAGTGAGCAGGTCAGCTCCTACAATGAGCAGTTCTTC
>TRBJ1-5|NA|TRBV5-6|NA
CASSLKGSRNNQPQHF
TGTGCCAGCAGCTTGAAGGGGTCTAGAAACAATCAGCCCCAGCATTTT
>TRBJ2-3|NA|TRBV5-1|once
CASSFGDTHTDTQYF
TGCGCCAGCAGCTTCGGGGACACCCACACAGATACGCAGTATTTT
>TRBJ1-2|NA|TRBV19|NA
CASSIQDPTNGYTF
TGTGCCAGTAGTATTCAGGACCCAACCAATGGCTACACCTTC
>TRBJ1-2|NA|TRBV7-8|few
CASSPQSGGRGGYTF
TGTGCCAGCAGCCCCCAGTCCGGGGGGCGGGGTGGCTACACCTTC
>TRBJ1-6|NA|TRBV6-6|once
CASSLPKGTLWFSANSPLHF
TGTGCCAGCAGTCTTCCGAAAGGGACATTGTGGTTTTCGGCTAATTCACCCCTCCACTTT
>TRBJ1-1|NA|TRBV11-2|once
CASLRVEAFF
TGTGCCAGCCTCAGAGTTGAAGCTTTCTTT
>TRBJ2-3|NA|TRBV18|NA
CASSPEDTQYF
TGTGCCAGCTCACCAGAAGATACGCAGTATTTT
>TRBJ1-1|NA|TRBV7-3|NA
CASSRPPGGEAFF
TGTGCCAGCAGCCGCCCCCCGGGTGGTGAAGCTTTCTTT